The rows below give T cell receptor beta chains drawn from one sample of a study of cytotoxic CD8 clonotypes in ibrutinib-treated CLL. TCRdb's copy holds only in-frame clones and misses some; the assay was immunoSEQ multiplex PCR. The sample holds about 70,000 clones; about nine tenths are singletons and the top ten take approximately 3%. This sample comprised PBMCs, obtained after 12 months of ibrutinib treatment. The source is a human donor with chronic lymphocytic leukemia. Each CDR3 is given with its conserved first and last residue. D genes are given only for firm matches. A row's size may be missing; if present it is once, few, many or a size class.

CASKVTGGLSYNEQFF | TGTGCCAGCAAGGTCACGGGGGGCCTCTCCTACAATGAGCAGTTCTTC | 16 | . | TRBJ2-1 | TRBV7-9 | .
CASREGQVTYEQYF | TGTGCCAGCAGGGAGGGACAGGTGACCTACGAGCAGTACTTC | 14 | . | TRBJ2-7 | TRBV6-1 | TRBD1
CASSERALPRDNNEQFF | TGTGCCAGCAGCGAGAGGGCCCTCCCGCGGGACAACAATGAGCAGTTCTTC | 17 | . | TRBJ2-1 | TRBV9 | .
CASNLYRRAYGYTF | TGTGCCAGCAACTTGTACAGAAGGGCCTATGGCTACACCTTC | 14 | . | TRBJ1-2 | TRBV5-6 | .
CASSLGGTGVVQYF | TGTGCCAGCAGCTTAGGAGGGACAGGGGTCGTGCAGTACTTC | 14 | . | TRBJ2-7 | TRBV11-1 | TRBD1
CASSLYGQGASTGELFF | TGTGCCAGCAGCCTTTACGGACAGGGGGCTTCCACCGGGGAGCTGTTTTTT | 17 | . | TRBJ2-2 | TRBV7-8 | TRBD1
CASSPPLPNVHLLSYTF | TGTGCCAGCAGTCCCCCTCTTCCGAACGTCCATCTATTAAGCTACACCTTC | 17 | . | TRBJ1-2 | TRBV28 | .
CASKQGPGYEQYF | TGTGCCAGTAAGCAGGGACCGGGATACGAGCAGTACTTC | 13 | . | TRBJ2-7 | TRBV19 | .
CAIRDAQGIGYGYTF | TGTGCCATCAGAGACGCACAGGGGATTGGGTATGGCTACACCTTC | 15 | . | TRBJ1-2 | TRBV10-3 | TRBD1
CASSHLTGNTEAFF | TGCGCCAGCAGCCACCTGACAGGGAACACTGAAGCTTTCTTT | 14 | . | TRBJ1-1 | TRBV4-1 | .
CSVRQSYEQYF | TGCAGCGTTCGACAGTCCTACGAGCAGTACTTC | 11 | . | TRBJ2-7 | TRBV29-1 | .
CSVSLAGGQETQYF | TGCAGCGTGTCTCTAGCGGGGGGACAAGAGACCCAGTACTTC | 14 | once | TRBJ2-5 | TRBV29-1 | TRBD2
CASTGGGDGETQYF | TGTGCCAGTACCGGAGGGGGAGACGGAGAGACCCAGTACTTC | 14 | . | TRBJ2-5 | TRBV19 | .
CASRETLLTYNEQFF | TGTGCCAGCAGAGAGACTTTACTTACCTACAATGAGCAGTTCTTC | 15 | once | TRBJ2-1 | TRBV6-1 | .
CASRSAGTSVNNEQFF | TGTGCCAGTAGAAGCGCCGGGACTAGCGTAAACAATGAGCAGTTCTTC | 16 | . | TRBJ2-1 | TRBV2 | TRBD2
CASIKAWGVGYGYTF | TGTGCCAGCATCAAAGCCTGGGGGGTAGGGTATGGCTACACCTTC | 15 | . | TRBJ1-2 | TRBV6-5 | .
CASSQDEGGEQYF | TGTGCCAGCAGCCAAGATGAGGGGGGCGAGCAGTACTTC | 13 | . | TRBJ2-7 | TRBV14 | .
CASSDSGTGNEQFF | TGTGCCAGCAGTGACTCGGGGACTGGCAATGAGCAGTTCTTC | 14 | medium-sized | TRBJ2-1 | TRBV6-4 | .
CASRDRQFRAPGETEAFF | TGTGCCAGCAGGGATCGACAATTCCGGGCCCCTGGGGAAACTGAAGCTTTCTTT | 18 | once | TRBJ1-1 | TRBV2 | .
CASSHDRGGTGELFF | TGTGCCAGCAGTCACGACAGGGGTGGGACCGGGGAGCTGTTTTTT | 15 | . | TRBJ2-2 | TRBV27 | TRBD1
CASSLGREYEQYF | TGTGCCAGCAGCTTAGGCAGGGAGTACGAGCAGTACTTC | 13 | . | TRBJ2-7 | TRBV7-3 | .
CASASGTGDLDGYTF | TGTGCCAGTGCTTCCGGGACAGGGGATCTCGACGGCTACACCTTC | 15 | . | TRBJ1-2 | TRBV19 | TRBD1
CASTRSVGPRSQHF | TGTGCCAGCACCCGATCGGTCGGGCCCCGTTCCCAGCATTTT | 14 | . | TRBJ1-5 | TRBV6-1 | .
CASSLEGGSGNTIYF | TGCGCCAGCAGCTTGGAGGGGGGCTCTGGAAACACCATATATTTT | 15 | . | TRBJ1-3 | TRBV5-1 | .
CASSFRQHNEQFF | TGTGCCAGCAGCTTCCGACAACACAATGAGCAGTTCTTC | 13 | . | TRBJ2-1 | TRBV5-6 | .
CASAWTSAKNIQYF | TGTGCCAGCGCCTGGACTAGCGCTAAAAACATTCAGTACTTC | 14 | . | TRBJ2-4 | TRBV7-2 | TRBD2
CASREGRGPVGYTF | TGTGCCAGCAGGGAGGGCAGGGGACCGGTTGGCTACACCTTC | 14 | . | TRBJ1-2 | TRBV6-1 | .
CARGRGRQGAQGYTF | TGTGCCAGAGGGCGAGGGAGACAGGGGGCGCAAGGCTACACCTTC | 15 | once | TRBJ1-2 | TRBV2 | TRBD1
CASIYRVDYGYTF | TGTGCCAGCATATACAGGGTTGACTATGGCTACACCTTC | 13 | . | TRBJ1-2 | TRBV2 | .
CASSFQGWELFF | TGTGCCAGCAGCTTCCAGGGTTGGGAGCTGTTTTTT | 12 | . | TRBJ2-2 | TRBV7-9 | .
CASRGGDRGYEQYF | TGTGCCAGCAGGGGGGGGGACAGGGGCTACGAGCAGTACTTC | 14 | . | TRBJ2-7 | TRBV6-5 | TRBD1
CAISARLGGDNEQFF | TGTGCCATCAGTGCCCGCCTCGGAGGCGACAATGAGCAGTTCTTC | 15 | . | TRBJ2-1 | TRBV10-3 | .
CASSRGSGTGGLSGNTIYF | TGTGCCAGCAGCCGGGGGTCCGGGACAGGGGGTCTCTCTGGAAACACCATATATTTT | 19 | . | TRBJ1-3 | TRBV5-8 | TRBD1
CASSLIQTGGSYEQYF | TGTGCCAGCAGCTTAATTCAGACAGGCGGGTCCTACGAGCAGTACTTC | 16 | few | TRBJ2-7 | TRBV7-9 | .
CASSTPPYEQYF | TGTGCCAGCAGCACCCCCCCCTACGAGCAGTACTTC | 12 | . | TRBJ2-7 | TRBV11-3 | .
CASSELGMGGTEQFF | TGTGCCAGCAGTGAATTGGGCATGGGCGGCACTGAGCAGTTCTTC | 15 | . | TRBJ2-1 | TRBV6-1 | .
CASTRTDAYGYTF | TGTGCCAGTACCCGGACAGACGCCTATGGCTACACCTTC | 13 | . | TRBJ1-2 | TRBV19 | .
CASSLAGPGYYEQYF | TGTGCCAGCAGCTTGGCCGGACCGGGGTACTACGAGCAGTACTTC | 15 | . | TRBJ2-7 | TRBV7-9 | .
CASITGTRGTEAFF | TGTGCCAGCATCACAGGGACCCGCGGCACTGAAGCTTTCTTT | 14 | . | TRBJ1-1 | TRBV2 | .
CASSPRGSNQPQHF | TGTGCCAGCAGTCCCCGGGGGAGCAATCAGCCCCAGCATTTT | 14 | . | TRBJ1-5 | TRBV2 | .
CASYPPPPTGEAFF | TGTGCCAGCTACCCCCCCCCACCGACAGGTGAAGCTTTCTTT | 14 | . | TRBJ1-1 | TRBV28 | .
CASSPGASGSNTGELFF | TGTGCCAGCAGCCCAGGGGCTAGCGGGTCGAACACCGGGGAGCTGTTTTTT | 17 | . | TRBJ2-2 | TRBV7-3 | TRBD2
CSVEAGDYEQYF | TGCAGCGTTGAGGCAGGGGACTACGAGCAGTACTTC | 12 | . | TRBJ2-7 | TRBV29-1 | .
CASSLTLGVQNIQYF | TGTGCCAGCAGCCTAACTCTGGGGGTCCAAAACATTCAGTACTTC | 15 | . | TRBJ2-4 | TRBV11-2 | .
CASSNQGSGNEETQYF | TGTGCCAGCAGTAACCAGGGAAGCGGGAATGAAGAGACCCAGTACTTC | 16 | . | TRBJ2-5 | TRBV7-2 | TRBD2
CASSLQQGSRYEQYF | TGTGCCAGCAGCTTACAACAGGGGTCTCGTTACGAGCAGTACTTC | 15 | once | TRBJ2-7 | TRBV7-2 | TRBD1